The entry below describes one T cell receptor beta chain. Its antigen remains unknown. Some clones are missing from TCRdb's copy, which holds only in-frame ones; the method was immunoSEQ multiplex PCR. The sample yields about 2.1 million clones, 85% to 95% seen once. This sample is part of a study of shared clonotypes between healthy human individuals. Study-wide points: What limited the represented genetic and exposure-history diversity was the small number of donors.

In germline, CDR1 is LGHNA, CDR2 YSLEER. This CDR3 is built from 16 residues. V was pared by 0 bases and J by 0 bases, with 12 bases between. CD45RO-negative, CCR7-selected cells formed the naive CD8 fraction, which excluded terminally differentiated effector memory CD45RA+ cells. The receptor's source is a young man in good health. Some clones in this sample may be carry-over from other donors' samples. The chain uses TRBV4-3 and TRBJ2-7; D remains ambiguous. The sequencing sample was made of naive CD8+ T cells from PBMCs. This CDR3 reads CASSQDWAEISYEQYF. CDR3 sequence (DNA): TGCGCCAGCAGCCAAGATTGGGCGGAAATCTCCTACGAGCAGTACTTC.